Described below is a single TCR beta chain sequence and its context. Using immunoSEQ multiplex PCR, the repertoire was profiled, and TCRdb retains in-frame clones only, with some absent. Of 210,000 or so clones listed, around 81% are singletons. The CDR3 loop spans 13 amino acids. The germline gives CDR1 SNHLY, CDR2 FYNNEI. V was trimmed by 8 bases and J by 1 base, leaving 11 bases between them. The sample belongs to a study of blood T cell repertoires in COVID-19. Sequencing was done on a sample of PBMCs or T cells enriched from blood (not recorded which). The rearrangement uses TRBV2 and TRBJ1-1; D might be TRBD1 (5 bases). This TCR was sampled from a woman aged 40 to 50 with acute COVID-19. This chain's CDR3 is CASGGTENTEAFF. The CDR3 nucleotides read TGTGCCAGCGGCGGGACGGAGAACACTGAAGCTTTCTTT.